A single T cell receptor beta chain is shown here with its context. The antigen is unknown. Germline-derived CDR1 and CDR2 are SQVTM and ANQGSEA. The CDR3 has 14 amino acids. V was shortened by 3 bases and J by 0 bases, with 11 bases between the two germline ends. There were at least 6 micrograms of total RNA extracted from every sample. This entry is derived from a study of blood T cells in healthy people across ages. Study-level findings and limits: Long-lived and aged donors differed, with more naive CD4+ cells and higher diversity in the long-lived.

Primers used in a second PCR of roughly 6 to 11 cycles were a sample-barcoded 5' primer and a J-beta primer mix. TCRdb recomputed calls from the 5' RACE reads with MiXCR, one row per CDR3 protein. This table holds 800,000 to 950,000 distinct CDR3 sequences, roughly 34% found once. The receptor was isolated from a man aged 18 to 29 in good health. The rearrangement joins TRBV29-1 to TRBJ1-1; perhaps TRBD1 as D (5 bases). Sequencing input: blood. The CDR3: CSVDGRTMNTEAFF. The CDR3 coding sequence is TGCAGCGTTGATGGGCGGACAATGAACACTGAAGCTTTCTTT.